This TCR beta chain came from a study of cytomegalovirus exposure and HLA in healthy donors (dated by TCRdb to 2016 to 2017). At the level of the whole study: According to a later analysis, one platform produced both the 110 or so validation repertoires and the 670 or so repertoires of the first cohort. The aim of the study was to test whether cataloging public T cell receptors could identify signatures of past pathogen exposure. Besides the first cohort of 550 to 750 subjects, a separate validation cohort made up of 120 different subjects was used. To predict cytomegalovirus infection status, the study brought together high-throughput TCR immunosequencing, statistical association of individual TCRs with disease status, and machine learning. Study-wide findings and limitations: The validation cohort had no HLA typing available for a later analysis, so co-occurrence within that cohort was assessed over all 120 or so repertoires. Subsequent analysis determined that TCRs grouped into clusters in the first cohort also showed a tendency toward co-occurrence across the roughly 120 validation repertoires, and approximately 94% of cluster scores exceeded 0. In both the original and validation cohorts, the classifier was reported to diagnose cytomegalovirus status with high specificity and sensitivity. The study gave a list of 150 to 200 TCR beta chains associated with cytomegalovirus. Most TCR sequences were seen in very few donors, while some public TCRs were found in many individuals. A few of the identified cytomegalovirus-associated TCR beta chains were confirmed in vitro to be specific for cytomegalovirus antigens. The authors suggested that the approach could potentially be generalized to other disease states and immunological phenotypes.

The donors were included in the validation cohort of roughly 130 subjects, a group kept apart from the roughly 680-subject first cohort. From a lookup of the germline V gene, CDR1 and CDR2 are MNHNS and SASEGT. Trimming removed 7 bases from V and 5 bases from J, leaving 14 bases between the germline ends. CDR3 length: 13 amino acids, cysteine to phenylalanine. Just CDR3 DNA is preserved here, 39 bases in frame from base 1. The library was prepared using the immunoSEQ multiplex PCR assay. The authors processed their data as follows. A statistical classification framework was built to diagnose cytomegalovirus status from the catalog of TCR beta chain sequences. TCRdb carries this immuneACCESS record with in-frame sequences only. Its versions omit some clonotypes, under half of them owing to an unresolved V gene in the studies checked, with the rest unexplained. V, J and clone size were drawn from that table, and D and trimming were deduced from the DNA. The sample yields approximately 59,000 clones; 80% to 95% were counted once. The ten largest clonotypes hold less than 6% of the sample.

To note about this clone: No antigen is known for it. One base away there is no much larger clone; base qualities are not given.

This clonotype was obtained from a man between 18 and 29 years old in good health and CMV-seropositive. This sequence uses TRBV6-1 and TRBJ2-5; TRBD1 is a weak D gene call, 6 bases matching. The sequenced sample was PBMCs. The nucleotides read TGTGCCAGCAATAAGGGGGTGTGGGAGACCCAGTACTTC. Its product reads: CASNKGVWETQYF.